Sequencing of this T cell receptor beta chain was carried out in a study of T cell repertoires in cytomegalovirus infection (dated by TCRdb to the late 2010s). Turning to the overall study: Donor HLA type was relevant to the analysis, because carriage of CMV infection together with the matching HLA type was indicated by public TCR beta signatures.

A remark on this clonotype: Its antigen is unknown. No much larger clone exists at a distance of one base, and base qualities are not known.

Trimming costs V 5 bases and J 0 bases, and their ends lie 11 bases apart. The CDR3 has 15 amino acids, counting the end cysteine and phenylalanine. CDR3 DNA only is kept here, 45 bases in frame from base 1. CDR1 and CDR2 are drawn from the germline V gene: SGHVS, FNYEAQ. Results and caveats for the whole study, not just this receptor: In both this cohort and an independent cohort of 352 donors, the cumulative frequency of public TCR beta family members distinguished carriers of CMV infection plus the relevant HLA type. The ex vivo response was dominated by HLA-C-restricted CMV-specific TCR beta clonotypes, which also provided the single most frequent clonotype in two of eight donors.

The sequencer listed for this sample is Illumina HiSeq 1500. TCRdb ran its own pipeline on the public reads, namely fastp trimming at Q25 and MiXCR clone calling, and kept in-frame beta chains. Identical CDR3 protein sequences are pooled into one entry, listed with their most common genes and DNA. The sample table lists approximately 500,000 distinct CDR3 sequences, 15% to 20% of them with a count of one. 20% to 30% of the sample is taken by the ten largest. Input material: CD8+ T cells from PBMCs. The sequence was obtained from a human donor in good health (CMV status not recorded). Some clones in this sample may be carry-over from other donors' samples. The sequence joins TRBV7-6 to TRBJ2-1, with the D segment identity uncertain. The CDR3 in this case is CASSPDQSSYNEQFF. At the DNA level, the sequence is TGTGCCAGCAGCCCCGACCAGAGCTCCTACAATGAGCAGTTCTTC.